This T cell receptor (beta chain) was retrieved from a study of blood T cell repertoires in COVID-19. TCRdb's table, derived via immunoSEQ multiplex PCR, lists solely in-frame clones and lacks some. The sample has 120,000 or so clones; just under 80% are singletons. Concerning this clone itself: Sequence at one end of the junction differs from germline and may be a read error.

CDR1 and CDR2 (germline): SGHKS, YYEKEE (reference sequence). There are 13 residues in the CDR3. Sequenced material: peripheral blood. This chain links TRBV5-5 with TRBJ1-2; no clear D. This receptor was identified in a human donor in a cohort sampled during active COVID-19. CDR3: CASSLERNYGYTF. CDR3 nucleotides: TGTGCCAGCAGTTTGGAGCGAAACTATGGCTACACCTTC.